These 5 T cell receptor beta chains were all obtained from the same sample, sequenced in a study of T cell changes during pregnancy in multiple sclerosis. The data were produced by immunoSEQ multiplex PCR, yet TCRdb's version contains in-frame clones alone and is incomplete. The sample lists more than 40,000 clones; approximately 92% were seen once. The source material was CD4+ T cells from peripheral blood mononuclear cells, sampled in the third trimester of pregnancy. Receptor source: a female donor with multiple sclerosis, enrolled in a pregnancy study.

The CDR3 sequence is CASSQGLRDRGPKNIQYF. CDR3 sequence (DNA): TGCGCCAGCAGCCAAGGCCTCCGGGACAGGGGGCCCAAAAACATTCAGTACTTC. The chain couples TRBV4-1 to TRBJ2-4; TRBD1 matches 12 bases. Germline CDR1 and CDR2: MGHRA and YSYEKL. This CDR3 region has 18 residues. V was pared by 1 base and J by 2 bases, with 6 bases of the junction left unmatched.

This clone appeared once. The rearrangement links TRBV2 to TRBJ2-3; 7 bases are shared with TRBD1. The CDR3 is 16 residues long. From germline, CDR1 is SNHLY and CDR2 FYNNEI. Trimming at V came to 7 bases and at J to 0 bases, leaving 10 bases not matched to a gene. CDR3 sequence reads: CASTLGGRPSTDTQYF. In nucleotides, the CDR3 is TGTGCCAGCACTCTAGGGGGCAGGCCAAGCACAGATACGCAGTATTTT.

V gene TRBV27 combines with J gene TRBJ2-1; 7 nucleotides align to TRBD2. The J segment lost 6 bases and the V segment lost 6 bases, leaving 17 bases of the junction unmatched. Germline CDR1 is MNHEY and CDR2 is SMNVEV (reference sequence). The CDR3 runs 17 residues. The chain's CDR3 is CASSPIRPSGKSNEQFF. Written as DNA, the CDR3 is TGTGCCAGCAGCCCCATCCGGCCTAGCGGCAAGAGCAATGAGCAGTTCTTC.

The rearrangement uses TRBV14 and TRBJ2-2; D possibly corresponds to TRBD1 (6 bases). From germline, CDR1 is SGHDN and CDR2 FVKESK. V lost 4 bases, J lost 5 bases, and 23 bases lay in between. This CDR3 comprises 18 residues. The CDR3 reads CASSRIPPGHLKTGELFF. CDR3 in DNA: TGTGCCAGCAGCCGGATACCCCCGGGACATCTGAAGACCGGGGAGCTGTTTTTT. The whole variable domain, filled in from reference TRBV14 and TRBJ2-2, reads EAGVTQFPSHSVIEKGQTVTLRCDPISGHDNLYWYRRVMGKEIKFLLHFVKESKQDESGMPNNRFLAERTGGTYSTLKVQPAELEDSGVYFCASSRIPPGHLKTGELFFGEGSRLTVL.

The rearrangement uses TRBV5-1 and TRBJ2-5; unclear D gene. The CDR3 sequence is 12 residues long. V lost 3 bases, J lost 10 bases, and 13 bases lay in between. Germline V CDR1 and CDR2: SGHRS, YFSETQ. The CDR3 here is CASSSILDGQYF. In DNA form, the CDR3 reads TGCGCCAGCAGCTCAATCCTAGACGGCCAGTACTTC.